This TCR beta chain stems from a study of T cells in tumors after PD-1 blockade. Across the whole study: Excluded were patients with checkpoint blockade, immunosuppressants, or radiotherapy or other anti-cancer therapy within 4 weeks. A subset received ongoing vismodegib 150 mg daily alongside anti-PD-1 therapy.

Template: tumor biopsy or peripheral blood genomic DNA, about 550-6,500 ng per sample. Some clones are missing from TCRdb's copy, which holds only in-frame ones; the method was immunoSEQ multiplex PCR. Of 9,000 to 15,000 clones listed, 63% are singletons. This clonotype originated in a human donor with basal cell carcinoma. The material sequenced was tumor tissue, taken before anti-PD-1 treatment.

CDR3 DNA: TGTGCCAGCAGTTCCACGGATAGCGGTATTTCAGATACGCAGTATTTT. It encodes CASSSTDSGISDTQYF. This chain uses TRBV6-2 or TRBV6-3 with TRBJ2-3; a weak D match, TRBD2 (6 bases). This CDR3 region has 16 residues. Germline V gives CDR1 MNHEY, CDR2 SVGEGT. Trimming cost V 4 bases and J 4 bases, with 18 bases left between them.